Listed below are T cell receptor beta chains from one sample, sequenced in a study of blood T cell repertoires in COVID-19. Data came from immunoSEQ multiplex PCR; TCRdb stores just in-frame clones and leaves some out. The table lists 200,000 to 250,000 clones, approximately 84% of them singletons. Material for sequencing was peripheral blood. The source is a woman older than 75 with COVID-19, enrolled during active disease. The CDR3 runs from the conserved cysteine through the conserved F or W. D genes are given only for firm matches. Size is stated for part of the rows, as once, few or many counts, or as a class when the clone is expanded.

V gene	clone size	J gene	D gene	CDR3 DNA	CDR3 protein
TRBV6-1	NA	TRBJ1-4	NA	TGTGCCAGCAGTGATCGGCAGGGCAGTGAAAAACTGTTTTTT	CASSDRQGSEKLFF
TRBV5-1	NA	TRBJ1-3	TRBD1	TGCGCCAGCAGCCTAGGACAGGGGGCTGCTGGAAACACCATATATTTT	CASSLGQGAAGNTIYF
TRBV10-3	NA	TRBJ1-4	TRBD1	TGTGCCATCAGCCCCTCAGGGGGGAATGAAAAACTGTTTTTT	CAISPSGGNEKLFF
TRBV9	NA	TRBJ1-1	NA	TGTGCCAGCAGCCCCCAATGGGGGCTGAACACTGAAGCTTTCTTT	CASSPQWGLNTEAFF
TRBV9	once	TRBJ1-3	NA	TGTGCCAGCAGCGTCTCCTCGGGGGGGCAGTTTGGAAACACCATATATTTT	CASSVSSGGQFGNTIYF
TRBV18	NA	TRBJ1-3	NA	TGTGCCAGCTCACCTGTGAGGGTGGGTTCTGGAAACACCATATATTTT	CASSPVRVGSGNTIYF
TRBV9	NA	TRBJ2-3	TRBD1	TGTGCCAGCAGCGTAGGAGGGGGCGAAGGCACAGATACGCAGTATTTT	CASSVGGGEGTDTQYF
TRBV5-1	NA	TRBJ1-1	TRBD1	TGCGCCAGCAAGGAGGGACAGGGCGGCACTGAAGCTTTCTTT	CASKEGQGGTEAFF
TRBV19	few	TRBJ1-5	NA	TGTGCCAGTAGCGGGGTACCCCTCGGGAGCAATCAGCCCCAGCATTTT	CASSGVPLGSNQPQHF
TRBV5-1	NA	TRBJ2-6	NA	TGCGCCAGCAGCTTGCCCCCAGGGTCCGGGGCCAACGTCCTGACTTTC	CASSLPPGSGANVLTF
TRBV19	few	TRBJ2-1	NA	TGTGCCAGTAGTCTCTTAACAGGGGGGGGGAGTTACAATGAGCAGTTCTTC	CASSLLTGGGSYNEQFF
TRBV2	NA	TRBJ1-6	NA	TGTGCCAGCAGCCTAGGACATCCTGATAATTCACCCCTCCACTTT	CASSLGHPDNSPLHF
TRBV28	NA	TRBJ1-3	TRBD1	TGTGCCAGCAGTTCGCGGGACAGTGGTTCTTTTAACACCATATATTTT	CASSSRDSGSFNTIYF
TRBV2	NA	TRBJ1-1	NA	TGTGCCCTGGCAGGGAACACTGAAGCTTTCTTT	CALAGNTEAFF
TRBV28	NA	TRBJ1-4	NA	TGTGCCAGCAGCCGGGAGGATAATGAAAAACTGTTTTTT	CASSREDNEKLFF
TRBV5-1	once	TRBJ1-2	NA	TGCGCCAGCAGCTTAGGGGGGACTAATGGCTACACCTTC	CASSLGGTNGYTF
TRBV5-1	NA	TRBJ2-3	TRBD2	TGCGCCAGCGGAACTAGCGGGGGCCTTAGCACAGATACGCAGTATTTT	CASGTSGGLSTDTQYF
TRBV7-9	once	TRBJ1-4	NA	TGTGCCAGCAGCTTACCCCAGGGGCTCGCTGAAAAACTGTTTTTT	CASSLPQGLAEKLFF
TRBV4-1	NA	TRBJ1-5	NA	TGCGCCAGCAGCCTCAGGGAGGGTTCATCGGTTCGGGGAAACAATCAGCCCCAGCATTTT	CASSLREGSSVRGNNQPQHF
TRBV7-9	NA	TRBJ1-5	NA	TGTGCCAGCAGCTACACAGGGACCCCTGATCAGCCCCAGCATTTT	CASSYTGTPDQPQHF
TRBV2	NA	TRBJ1-1	NA	TGTGCCGGGCGACAGTGGGTGACTGAAGCTTTCTTT	CAGRQWVTEAFF
TRBV3-1/TRBV3-2	NA	TRBJ1-2	TRBD1	TGTGCCAGCAGGGAGACAGGGTGGGTTGGCTACACCTTC	CASRETGWVGYTF
TRBV11-3	once	TRBJ2-2	NA	TGTGCCAGCAGCCCCGGACAGTTAAACACCGGGGAGCTGTTTTTT	CASSPGQLNTGELFF
TRBV12-5	NA	TRBJ2-2	TRBD1	TGTGCTAGTGGTCTCAGCAGACAGGGGTACACCGGGGAGCTGTTTTTT	CASGLSRQGYTGELFF
TRBV12-3/TRBV12-4	NA	TRBJ1-5	TRBD1	TGTGCCAGTAAAACAGGGGTGAATCAGCCCCAGCATTTT	CASKTGVNQPQHF
TRBV12-3/TRBV12-4	NA	TRBJ2-5	NA	TGTGCCAGCCGGGGGGAGACCCAGTACTTC	CASRGETQYF
TRBV2	NA	TRBJ2-2	NA	TGTGCCAGCAGTGAAGAGGGGTTAAGCACCGGGGAGCTGTTTTTT	CASSEEGLSTGELFF
TRBV11-2	NA	TRBJ2-1	NA	TGTGCCAGCCGACTCTACAATGAGCAGTTCTTC	CASRLYNEQFF
TRBV24-1	NA	TRBJ2-2	NA	TGTGCCACCAGTGGGAGGACAGCCGGGAAGAGAGTGGTTAGTACCGGGGAGCTGTTTTTT	CATSGRTAGKRVVSTGELFF
TRBV6-5	NA	TRBJ2-2	NA	TGTGCCAGCAGTACCAGGGTGGACGGGGAGCTGTTTTTT	CASSTRVDGELFF
TRBV15	NA	TRBJ2-5	NA	TGTGCCACCAGCAAAACGGGTAACCAAGAGACCCAGTACTTC	CATSKTGNQETQYF
TRBV18	NA	TRBJ2-1	TRBD2	TGTGCCAGCTCACCACGCGGTAGCGGGAGGGACCACAATGAGCAGTTCTTC	CASSPRGSGRDHNEQFF